This is a list of T cell receptor beta chains from one sample in a study of blood T cell repertoires in COVID-19. The table came from immunoSEQ multiplex PCR; TCRdb's copy has only in-frame clones and leaves some out. The table has nearly 250,000 clones, about 87% seen once. Sequenced input: PBMCs or T cells enriched from blood (not recorded which). These TCRs come from a man in his fifties or sixties who had been exposed to COVID-19. CDR3s include the opening cysteine and the closing phenylalanine or tryptophan. D genes are given only for firm matches. Clone sizes are given selectively: once, few, many, or a class where the clone is expanded.

>.|TRBJ1-1|.|TRBV28
TGTGCCAGCAGTAGAACAGGGAGCCCTGAAGCTTTCTTT
CASSRTGSPEAFF
>TRBD1|TRBJ2-5|.|TRBV3-1/TRBV3-2
TGTGCCAGCAGCCCAGGGACAGGGATGGACTTC
CASSPGTGMDF
>.|TRBJ2-1|.|TRBV6-5
TGTGCCAGCAGCCTTCAGGGCAGGATCGGTGAGCAGTTCTTC
CASSLQGRIGEQFF
>.|TRBJ1-6|.|TRBV6-5
TGTGCCAGCAGTTATGACGGGAATAATTCACCCCTCCACTTT
CASSYDGNNSPLHF
>.|TRBJ1-2|few|TRBV20-1
TGCAGTGCTAGAGAAGGCAGGTTCGGCACCTTC
CSAREGRFGTF
>.|TRBJ1-4|.|TRBV28
TGTGCCAGCAGCCGTCCGGGACAAGTAGGAAAACTGTTTTTT
CASSRPGQVGKLFF
>.|TRBJ2-2|.|TRBV5-1
TGCGCCAGCAGCTTGGTCAGGGTGGATGACACCGGGGAGCTGTTTTTT
CASSLVRVDDTGELFF
>TRBD2|TRBJ2-5|.|TRBV5-1
TGCGCCAGCAGCTTAGTTAGCGGGGGACAAGAGACCCAGTACTTC
CASSLVSGGQETQYF
>.|TRBJ2-5|.|TRBV21-1
TGTGCCAGCGTCGGGGGACAAGTGTGGACTAGCGGGGTTCAAGAGACCCAGTACTTC
CASVGGQVWTSGVQETQYF
>.|TRBJ1-4|.|TRBV6-8
TGTGCCAGCAGCCAGGTCGGGGCTAATGAAAAACTGTTTTTT
CASSQVGANEKLFF
>TRBD1|TRBJ1-1|.|TRBV5-6
TGTGCCAGCAGCTCGACAGGGTGGACTGAAGCTTTCTTT
CASSSTGWTEAFF
>.|TRBJ1-1|.|TRBV19
TGTGCCAGTAGTAGACGAGACACCGTCAATGAAGCTTTCTTT
CASSRRDTVNEAFF
>.|TRBJ1-3|.|TRBV25-1
TGTGCCAGCAGTGAATATGGGGGCCGAGGGCCTGGAAACACCATATATTTT
CASSEYGGRGPGNTIYF
>.|TRBJ1-2|.|TRBV7-9
TGTGCCAGCAGCAGGAGTTACGAAGGCTACACCTTC
CASSRSYEGYTF
>TRBD1|TRBJ1-1|.|TRBV5-1
TGCGCCAGCAGCCGGGACAGAATGGAGACTGAAGCTTTCTTT
CASSRDRMETEAFF
>.|TRBJ1-3|once|TRBV19
TGTGCCAGTAGTATAGATCTATCGGACACCATATATTTT
CASSIDLSDTIYF
>.|TRBJ2-1|.|TRBV28
TGTGCCAGCAGTTTGCCGACTAGGTTCGATGAGCAGTTCTTC
CASSLPTRFDEQFF
>.|TRBJ1-4|.|TRBV5-1
TGCGCCAGCAGCTTGATGTCAGCAACTAATGAAAAACTGTTTTTT
CASSLMSATNEKLFF
>.|TRBJ1-1|.|TRBV5-1
TGCGCCAGCAGCTTGGACAGGGCGGACACTGAAGCTTTCTTT
CASSLDRADTEAFF
>TRBD2|TRBJ2-7|.|TRBV5-1
TGCGCCAGCAGCTTGGGGCTAGCGGGGTCCTACGAGCAGTACTTC
CASSLGLAGSYEQYF
>.|TRBJ2-1|.|TRBV19
TGTGCCAGTAGTGTCCAGGGTTACTACAATGAGCAGTTCTTC
CASSVQGYYNEQFF
>TRBD1|TRBJ2-2|few|TRBV5-1
TGCGCCAGCAGCAGACCCGGGACAGGGAAGATATGGTCCGGGGAGCTGTTTTTT
CASSRPGTGKIWSGELFF
>TRBD1|TRBJ1-1|.|TRBV28
TGTGCCAGCAGTTTGATTTGGATTGGGACAGGGATATTCAACACTGAAGCTTTCTTT
CASSLIWIGTGIFNTEAFF
>.|TRBJ2-3|.|TRBV28
TGTGCCAGCAGTCCCTCAGGGACAGATACGCAGTATTTT
CASSPSGTDTQYF
>.|TRBJ1-5|.|TRBV2
TGTGCCAGCAGTTCCGGGTGGGATCAGCCCCAGCATTTT
CASSSGWDQPQHF
>TRBD1|TRBJ1-2|few|TRBV28
TGTGCCAGCAGTTTACGACAGGGTCTTCTTCGCTACACCTTC
CASSLRQGLLRYTF
>TRBD1|TRBJ1-2|.|TRBV2
TGTGCCAGCAGCGCCGGGACAGGGGGCGGCCACTATGGCTACACCTTC
CASSAGTGGGHYGYTF
>TRBD1|TRBJ2-3|once|TRBV28
TGTGCCAGCACCCCCGCCGGACAGGAATACACAGATACGCAGTATTTT
CASTPAGQEYTDTQYF
>.|TRBJ2-7|.|TRBV5-1
TGCGCCAGCAGCTTGGAGACAATTTACGAGCAGTACTTC
CASSLETIYEQYF
>TRBD1|TRBJ2-6|.|TRBV10-3
TGTGCCATCAGCTCGAACTTCGGACAGGAGATCTCTGGGGCCAACGTCCTGACTTTC
CAISSNFGQEISGANVLTF
>TRBD1|TRBJ2-7|.|TRBV5-6
TGTGCCAGCAGGTCGGGACAGGAGACCTACGAGCAGTACTTC
CASRSGQETYEQYF
>.|TRBJ1-5|.|TRBV5-5
TGTGCCAGCAGCTTGGGGGCAGGTCAGCCCCAGCATTTT
CASSLGAGQPQHF
>.|TRBJ2-1|.|TRBV5-1
TGCGCCAGCAGCTTGGCTAGCGCGACCTACAATGAGCAGTTCTTC
CASSLASATYNEQFF
>.|TRBJ2-7|.|TRBV7-2
TGTGCCAGCAGCTTACGCGGAGAATACGCCTACGAGCAGTACTTC
CASSLRGEYAYEQYF
>.|TRBJ1-5|.|TRBV19
TGTGCCAGTAGGGGCCCCAATCAGCCCCAGCATTTT
CASRGPNQPQHF
>.|TRBJ2-3|.|TRBV9
TGTGCCAGCAGCGTAGTTTCCTACACAGATACGCAGTATTTT
CASSVVSYTDTQYF
>.|TRBJ2-2|.|TRBV24-1
TGTGCCACCAGTGACGGGAGTTTGGTAGCCGGGGAGCTGTTTTTT
CATSDGSLVAGELFF
>TRBD2|TRBJ2-5|.|TRBV11-2
TGTGCCAGCAGCCGCGGGGGGCTGGGCGAGACCCAGTACTTC
CASSRGGLGETQYF
>.|TRBJ2-2|.|TRBV6-7
TGTGCCAGCAGTTACTCCATGGGTGCGCGGGGAGGGGAGCTGTTTTTT
CASSYSMGARGGELFF
>TRBD1|TRBJ2-3|.|TRBV10-3
TGTGCCACTGACAGGGGCCAAAGCACAGATACGCAGTATTTT
CATDRGQSTDTQYF
>TRBD2|TRBJ2-1|.|TRBV5-1
TGCGCCAGCGGAGCGGGAGTGGGTGGCAATGAGCAGTTCTTC
CASGAGVGGNEQFF
>.|TRBJ1-2|.|TRBV5-1
TGCGCCAGCACCTCAGGCGGGACGGAGAACTATGGCTACACCTTC
CASTSGGTENYGYTF
>TRBD1|TRBJ1-6|.|TRBV5-6
TGTGCCAGCAGCTCCCTGGACAGGGGCCACTCACCCCTCCACTTT
CASSSLDRGHSPLHF
>.|TRBJ2-3|.|TRBV10-3
TGTGCCATCAGTGGAGGCGGGGACCCCTATAGCACAGATACGCAGTATTTT
CAISGGGDPYSTDTQYF
>.|TRBJ1-6|.|TRBV30
TGTGCCTGCCCGGGGGGACCCTATAATTCACCCCTCCACTTT
CACPGGPYNSPLHF
>.|TRBJ1-3|once|TRBV30
TGTGCCTGGAGCAGGTCCGGAAACACCATATATTTT
CAWSRSGNTIYF
>.|TRBJ1-6|.|TRBV30
TGTGCCTGGAAGCGGAATTTCTATAATTCACCCCTCCACTTT
CAWKRNFYNSPLHF
>.|TRBJ2-3|.|TRBV9
TGTGCCAGCAGCGCGATGACTAGCACAGATACGCAGTATTTT
CASSAMTSTDTQYF
>.|TRBJ1-3|few|TRBV28
TGTGCCAGCAGTCCATGGACAGCCTCTGGAAACACCATATATTTT
CASSPWTASGNTIYF
>TRBD1|TRBJ2-2|.|TRBV7-2
TGTGCCAGCAGCTTAAGAAGGACAGGGGTGAACACCGGGGAGCTGTTTTTT
CASSLRRTGVNTGELFF
>TRBD1|TRBJ2-7|.|TRBV6-1
TGTGCCAGCAGTGATAAAGGGACAGGGGCCTACGAGCAGTACTTC
CASSDKGTGAYEQYF
>TRBD2|TRBJ2-7|.|TRBV19
TGTGCCAGTAGTATCGCTAGCGGGAGCCACTACGAGCAGTACTTC
CASSIASGSHYEQYF
>TRBD2|TRBJ2-1|.|TRBV12-5
TGTGCTAGTGGTCTGGGACTAGCGGGAGTAGGTGCTGAGCAGTTCTTC
CASGLGLAGVGAEQFF
>.|TRBJ2-3|.|TRBV28
TGTGCCAGCACCGTATCCGGGACTCCTAAGGCAGATACGCAGTATTTT
CASTVSGTPKADTQYF